The clone carrying this T cell receptor (beta chain) was detected once. The sample is drawn from a study of blood T cell repertoires in COVID-19. Study in general: Sites across the United States, Italy and Spain contributed samples from acute and convalescent COVID-19.

Clones were read by immunoSEQ multiplex PCR, and TCRdb kept only the in-frame ones, dropping some. The sample records about 210,000 clones, under 95% being singletons. The CDR3 consists of 12 residues. Trimming removed 2 bases from V and 10 bases from J; junction bases left unmatched: 5. The germline V gene has CDR1 SGHTS and CDR2 YDEGEE. The gene calls are TRBV5-8 and TRBJ1-1, with 7 bases identical to TRBD1. The sample taken for sequencing was peripheral blood. The TCR sequence derives from a man younger than 45 with acute or convalescent COVID-19. CDR3: CASSFDRVGAFF. CDR3 in DNA: TGTGCCAGCAGCTTTGACAGGGTTGGAGCTTTCTTT.